This T cell receptor (beta chain) was sequenced during a study of radiation and T cells in renal cell carcinoma (dated by TCRdb to 2020 to 2022). About the investigation overall: The samples were drawn from a clinical trial, where primary renal cell carcinomas were treated with 15 Gy of stereotactic body radiation therapy and then removed by nephrectomy 4 weeks afterward. In total, 53 samples underwent TCR beta sequencing: around 26 tumors plus 27 peripheral blood samples. Across all 50 or so samples, 3.5 million to 4.5 million unique CDR3 nucleotide sequences encoding about 2.4 million unique CDR3 amino acid sequences were identified. What the research found in general, with its limitations: Changes in the blood repertoire were not tracked past 4 weeks after treatment. With a single-armed trial design, the study had no way to address how radiation dose or scheduling affects the TCR repertoire. Because pretreatment tumor biopsies were not available, the baseline intratumoral presence of clonotypes could not be determined. In blood, the top tumor clonotypes increased from baseline to 2 weeks after radiation and then shrank by 4 weeks, which suggests a temporary expansion of tumor-resident clones.

Following the manufacturer's recommendations, the immunoSEQ kit was used to generate TCR beta libraries from genomic DNA. To prepare libraries, a first multiplex PCR with proprietary primers was run, followed by a second PCR that added unique barcodes, and a bead cleanup was done after each round. A kit-provided positive control reaction and a negative control reaction were included in every sample batch. The final libraries underwent checking on an Agilent 4200 TapeStation D1000 ScreenTape, volumetric pooling, and quantification by qPCR. Sequencing was performed on an Illumina NextSeq500 using a MidOutput 150-cycle cartridge, with 156 Read1 cycles, 15 Index1 cycles, and the kit custom primers. The pooled library was loaded at 0.9 to 1 pM with a 20% PhiX control spike-in. Concerning the study's data processing: The vendor-processed data were analyzed in R, and a clonotype was defined as all T cells that share the same CDR3 nucleotide sequence. In the clone abundance analyses, frequencies were normalized to the 10,000 most abundant clones in each sample. Public T cell clones, which averaged fewer than five per sample, were excluded before analysis. A difference in abundance of at least 32-fold between compartments was used to define tumor-enriched and baseline blood-enriched clonotypes. A beta-binomial differential abundance model was used to identify clonotypes that were expanded or contracted between blood time points. Tumor-blood repertoire similarity was measured with the Baroni-Urbani and Buser coefficient, and group comparisons used two-tailed Wilcoxon tests in R. TCRdb took this table from immuneACCESS and kept in-frame rearrangements with V and J called. Such tables lack part of the clones; where checked against another copy, unresolved V genes explain under half of the gap, and the rest is unexplained. V and J calls plus clone size are reproduced from that table; the DNA served to infer D and trimming. The sample contains 70,000 to 90,000 clones, approximately 86% of them found a single time. The ten top clones hold around 21% of the sample.

Sample time point, as interpreted from the label and publication: blood 2 weeks post-SBRT. The sample's treatment or condition label is to be understood as: 15 Gy SBRT to primary tumor, nephrectomy 4 weeks later. Serial peripheral blood from radiation-treated patients was sampled at baseline, 2 weeks and 4 weeks after SBRT to track tumor-enriched clonotypes. All patients had renal cell carcinoma with clear cell pathology. The QIAamp DNA Blood Mini Kit (Qiagen) was used to prepare genomic DNA for TCR sequencing. Samples were included in the analyses only if all quality control checks were passed. Points on this clone: Its antigen remains undetermined. One base away there is no much larger clone; base qualities are not given.

Its CDR3 holds 16 amino acids, cysteine through phenylalanine. Only CDR3 DNA is held: 48 bases, read in frame from base 1. The junction shows trimming of 4 bases on V and 10 bases on J, and the gene matches do not reach 12 bases of it. Sequences MRHNA (CDR1) and SNTAGT (CDR2) are obtained from the germline V gene. The chain employs TRBV6-4 and TRBJ2-1; 11 central nucleotides agree with TRBD2. This receptor was taken from a woman aged 50 to 60 with renal cell carcinoma. The sequenced sample was blood, obtained from a patient whose treatment included radiotherapy and nephrectomy. The CDR3 sequence is CASSAMGLAEVGEQFF. Here is the DNA: TGTGCCAGCAGTGCTATGGGACTAGCGGAGGTGGGGGAGCAGTTCTTC.